This T cell receptor beta chain was retrieved from a study of CD8 T cells in Susac syndrome. The multiple sclerosis controls were treatment-naive patients affected by stable or active relapsing-remitting disease. TEMRA cells were FACS-enriched, unlike CD8+ and CD4+ T cells, which were negatively isolated. Random-hexamer reverse transcription was applied to roughly 0.5 to 1 ug RNA. MiXCR, run by TCRdb on the immunoSEQ multiplex PCR reads, gives a single entry per CDR3 protein. The table has 150,000 to 250,000 distinct CDR3 sequences, roughly 95% seen once; the top ten hold approximately 0.093%. V shed 3 bases and J 1 base; nucleotides not matched to a gene: 5. CDR1 and CDR2 (germline): DFQATT, SNEGSKA (reference sequence). The CDR3 length is 14 residues.

The sample comprised CD4+ T cells from PBMCs. This rearrangement joins TRBV20-1 to TRBJ2-7, with 8 positions matching TRBD1. This receptor was identified in a human donor with multiple sclerosis. The CDR3 region is CSARGQAGSYEQYF. CDR3 coding DNA: TGCAGTGCTAGGGGACAGGCCGGTTCCTACGAGCAGTACTTC.